These T cell receptor beta chains were read from a single sample in a study of cytomegalovirus exposure and HLA in healthy donors. Assay: immunoSEQ multiplex PCR; the TCRdb copy retains only in-frame clones and omits some. The repertoire holds about 190,000 clones, with approximately 70% as singletons. The sample was PBMCs. The receptors were gathered from a young woman in good health and CMV-seronegative. The CDR3 runs from the conserved cysteine through the conserved F or W. A D gene is named only where the DNA matches it firmly. The size entry is marked missing in some rows and otherwise reads once, few, many or a size class.

j_call d_call cdr3_length v_call clone_size cdr3_nt cdr3_aa
TRBJ2-1 TRBD2 12 TRBV9 - TGTGCCAGCAGCGTACCGGGACTAGCGCCGTTCTTC CASSVPGLAPFF
TRBJ2-1 - 20 TRBV9 - TGTGCCAGCAGCGCCCCCCTCCCCCTAAGAGTGCTTAGCTCCTACAATGAGCAGTTCTTC CASSAPLPLRVLSSYNEQFF
TRBJ1-5 TRBD1 18 TRBV7-6 - TGTGCCAGCAGCTTAGCGACAGGGTATGGGAATAGCAATCAGCCCCAGCATTTT CASSLATGYGNSNQPQHF
TRBJ1-5 - 15 TRBV19 - TGTGCCAGTAGTACGGATCCCGCGGGCAATCAGCCCCAGCATTTT CASSTDPAGNQPQHF
TRBJ2-3 TRBD2 16 TRBV4-1 - TGCGCCAGCAGCCGAACCGGGGGGGCAGGTTCAGATACGCAGTATTTT CASSRTGGAGSDTQYF
TRBJ1-2 TRBD1 14 TRBV7-9 - TGTGCCAGCAGCCCGGGACAGCTACCCTTTGGCTACACCTTC CASSPGQLPFGYTF
TRBJ1-3 - 16 TRBV9 - TGTGCCAGCAGCGCCACCCCGGACAGTAGGGGAAACACCATATATTTT CASSATPDSRGNTIYF
TRBJ1-3 TRBD1 17 TRBV4-1 - TGCGCCAGCAGCCAAGATCGTACAGGGGCGGGTGGAAACACCATATATTTT CASSQDRTGAGGNTIYF
TRBJ1-2 - 14 TRBV11-2 - TGTGCCAGCAGCGGGGGACTGACTAACTATGGCTACACCTTC CASSGGLTNYGYTF
TRBJ1-2 - 13 TRBV7-2 - TGTGCCAGCAAACCGGGGGGGGAATGGGGCTACACCTTC CASKPGGEWGYTF
TRBJ1-5 TRBD1 14 TRBV6-1 - TGTGCCAGCAGTTGGACAGGGACGGGGCAGCCCCAGCATTTT CASSWTGTGQPQHF
TRBJ1-4 - 13 TRBV7-9 - TGTGCCGGGAGAACAGGGAGAAATGAAAAACTGTTTTTT CAGRTGRNEKLFF
TRBJ2-1 - 16 TRBV7-6 once TGTGCCAGCAGCGTCCCTCGGGGAGAGTCGCGCGATGAGCAGTTCTTC CASSVPRGESRDEQFF
TRBJ2-3 - 14 TRBV6-6 few TGTGCCACACACTTAAGGGGCGGCACAGATACGCAGTATTTT CATHLRGGTDTQYF